The rows below give T cell receptor beta chains drawn from one sample of a study of spatial heterogeneity in lung cancer. TCRdb processed the 5' RACE reads anew with MiXCR; each CDR3 protein has one entry. The data contain about 3,300 distinct CDR3 sequences, less than 3.5% of them singletons. The source material was lung tumor tissue, sampled at surgery. The receptors derive from a male donor with early-stage non-small cell lung cancer. Each CDR3 is given without its conserved first and last residue.

TRBV7-2,TRBJ1-6,ASSPPPPASGSPLH
TRBV11-2,TRBJ2-5,ASSLKAGTGRTD
TRBV4-1,TRBJ2-1,ASSLRRSSYNEQF
TRBV20-1,TRBJ2-3,SAPDQGDTQY
TRBV12-3/TRBV12-4,TRBJ1-2,ASSSQYGYT
TRBV2,TRBJ2-7,ASSPRDRTISYEQY
TRBV3-1,TRBJ1-2,ASSQGEDGRYYGYT
TRBV6-1,TRBJ1-5,ASSEGGYNQPQH
TRBV5-1,TRBJ2-1,ASGTTWNYNEQF
TRBV30,TRBJ2-7,AWSNEGREQY